This entry lists 8 T cell receptor beta chains sequenced from one sample in a study of blood T cell repertoires in COVID-19 (dated by TCRdb to 2018 to 2021). The library was obtained by the immunoSEQ multiplex PCR assay. Here the immuneACCESS table is served through TCRdb, limited to in-frame sequences with V and J called. Missing clones are a known gap in these copies; in checked studies unresolved V genes cover under half, and the rest lacks a known reason. In this sample the table shows approximately 400,000 clones, roughly 91% of which occur a single time. The top ten constitute around 1.2% of the sample. Material: PBMCs or T cells enriched from blood (not recorded which). These receptors all come from a woman in her late teens or twenties who had recovered from COVID-19.

The chain's CDR3 is CASGYRESEKLFF. Written as DNA, the CDR3 is TGTGCCAGCGGTTACAGGGAGTCGGAAAAACTGTTTTTT. The rearrangement joins TRBV2 to TRBJ1-4; TRBD1 might be the D (6 bases). The CDR3 totals 13 residues. Germline CDR1 reads SNHLY; CDR2 reads FYNNEI. V lost 8 bases and J 8 bases, leaving 15 bases between the germline ends.

J is TRBJ1-2 and V is TRBV19; TRBD1 matches 10 bases. Germline CDR1 is LNHDA and CDR2 is SQIVND (reference sequence). J lost 8 bases, V lost 3 bases, and 9 bases had no gene match. The CDR3 totals 15 residues. CDR3 protein: CASSIPRTGGMGYTF. CDR3 bases: TGTGCCAGTAGTATTCCCCGGACAGGGGGAATGGGCTACACCTTC.

The V gene is TRBV7-3, the J gene TRBJ2-2; no clear D. Germline CDR1 SGHTA, CDR2 FQGTGA. V was pared by 1 base and J by 3 bases, with 12 bases between. This CDR3 is 16 amino acids long. In nucleotides, the CDR3 is TGTGCCAGCAGCTTAAATGGTCACGGGTACACCGGGGAGCTGTTTTTT. It specifies CASSLNGHGYTGELFF.

The genes are TRBV7-3 and TRBJ2-3; 8 nucleotides line up with TRBD2. V lost 5 bases and J lost 5; bases outside the gene matches: 9. The germline V gene has CDR1 SGHTA and CDR2 FQGTGA. The CDR3 is 15 residues long. The CDR3, as DNA: TGTGCCAGCAGCCCCGGGGGACTAGAGGGAGATACGCAGTATTTT. It is translated as CASSPGGLEGDTQYF.

The V gene is TRBV20-1, the J gene TRBJ1-6; TRBD1 might be the D (5 bases). Germline CDR1 reads DFQATT; CDR2 reads SNEGSKA (reference sequence). This CDR3 is built from 15 residues. V gave up 3 bases and J gave up 10 bases, with 19 bases separating them. This CDR3 reads CSASADTSRRSPLHF. The CDR3 nucleotides are TGCAGTGCTAGTGCGGACACCTCCCGGCGATCACCCCTCCACTTT.

This clone was seen more than once but under ten times. The sample contains more than one DNA sequence encoding this CDR3. V usage is TRBV7-2 and J usage is TRBJ2-7; the match to TRBD2 covers 11 bases. CDR3 length equals 16 residues. Germline lookup yields CDR1 SGHTA and CDR2 FQGNSA. V lost 3 bases and J lost 0; bases outside the gene matches: 4. CDR3 sequence (DNA): TGTGCCAGCAGCTTCACTAGCGGGGGCCTCTCCTACGAGCAGTACTTC. Protein product: CASSFTSGGLSYEQYF.

The chain combines TRBV2 with TRBJ1-2; D call uncertain. Per the germline V gene, CDR1 is SNHLY and CDR2 is FYNNEI. This CDR3 is built from 16 residues. V was trimmed by 8 bases and J by 2 bases, leaving 21 bases between them. CDR3 region: CASPGGGTLLNYGYTF. CDR3 DNA: TGTGCCAGCCCGGGTGGAGGAACCCTCTTAAACTATGGCTACACCTTC.

The chain carries TRBV30 and TRBJ1-6; tentative D call: TRBD1 (5 bases). Germline loops: CDR1 GTSNPN, CDR2 SVGIG (reference sequence). V was clipped by 0 bases and J by 8 bases, with 14 bases between them. This CDR3 spans 15 amino acids. The DNA for the CDR3 is TGTGCCTGGAGTGTATCGAGGCAGGGCTATTCACCCCTCCACTTT. This translates into CAWSVSRQGYSPLHF.